The clone carrying this T cell receptor beta chain was found many times. Its target is not known. CDR3-region Arm-PCR and iRepertoire HTBI primers produced the TCR beta libraries. How the authors handled the data: Overall, samples carried approximately 56 TRBV and more than 13 TRBJ segments. TCRdb itself ran the multiplex PCR reads through MiXCR, one entry per CDR3 protein. These V and J calls rely on TCRdb rather than the paper's analysis. This table has a few hundred thousand distinct CDR3 sequences, 15% to 20% appearing once. Indicated time point: newly diagnosed GD, antithyroid drugs for less than 3 months. From PBMCs, RNA was extracted and then used to make the TCR library. This entry comes from a study of regulatory T cells in long-lasting Graves disease. Points from the study as a whole: Patients with persistent disease showed a bias toward TRBV28, TRBJ1-2 and TRBJ2-5.

The length of the CDR3 is 15 residues. Trimming left V 6 bases short and J 1 base short, with 12 bases between. Per the germline V gene, CDR1 is SEHNR and CDR2 is FQNEAQ (reference sequence). The same sample was also used in a study of T cells in Graves' hyperthyroidism and ophthalmopathy. That source adds: Exclusions: uncontrolled infection, other autoimmune disease, pregnancy, lactation.

The input for sequencing was peripheral blood mononuclear cells (PBMCs), taken at new diagnosis, from a patient treated with antithyroid drugs. The chain recombines TRBV7-9 with TRBJ2-2; D remains ambiguous. This receptor was taken from a young woman with Graves disease. The DNA of the CDR3 is TGTGCCAGCAGTCGAGTCAGCGAGAACACCGGGGAGCTGTTTTTT. This gives the protein CASSRVSENTGELFF.